In its sample, the clone carrying this T cell receptor (beta chain) was seen once. Germline lookup yields CDR1 LNHDA and CDR2 SQIVND (reference sequence). V was clipped by 5 bases and J by 5 bases; unmatched bases: 7. The CDR3 totals 14 residues. The protocol was immunoSEQ multiplex PCR, while the TCRdb copy is restricted to in-frame clones and leaves out a portion. The data show approximately 94,000 clones, with about 90% seen just once and approximately 0.78% held by the top ten. The data stem from a study of OX40 agonist ivuxolimab in advanced cancers. About the study: Each dose-escalation patient presented with hepatocellular carcinoma, melanoma, renal cell or head and neck cancer.

This clonotype originated in an adult with an advanced solid tumor such as melanoma, head and neck, liver or kidney cancer. The source material was CD4+ or CD8+ T cells sorted from blood, sampled in a trial of the OX40 agonist ivuxolimab. The gene calls are TRBV19 and TRBJ1-2; 8 nucleotides align to TRBD1. The CDR3: CASSSQGASYGYTF. The CDR3 DNA reads as TGTGCCAGTAGTTCTCAGGGGGCCTCATATGGCTACACCTTC.